The 22 T cell receptor beta chains presented below share a single source sample, sequenced in a study of STAT5B mutations in CD4+ large granular lymphocyte leukemia. Profiled with immunoSEQ multiplex PCR; TCRdb holds only in-frame clones, not every one. The table records about 45,000 clones, 65% to 90% of them present only once. The sequenced sample was CD4+ T cells from blood buffy coats. Receptors were obtained from a human donor in good health.

The V call is TRBV19, the J call TRBJ1-5; D possibly corresponds to TRBD1 (6 bases). Germline V gene sequence: CDR1 LNHDA, CDR2 SQIVND (reference sequence). Trimming took 5 bases from V and 0 from J, leaving 8 bases between them. This CDR3 is built from 14 residues. The CDR3 sequence: CASSDRNSNQPQHF. The CDR3 DNA is TGTGCCAGTAGTGACAGGAATAGCAATCAGCCCCAGCATTTT.

The genes are TRBV5-6 and TRBJ2-5; tentative D call: TRBD1 (6 bases). Per germline, CDR1 SGHDT and CDR2 YYEEEE. CDR3 size: 14 residues. V was cut by 3 bases and J by 1 base, with 10 bases left in between. The DNA for the CDR3 is TGTGCCAGCAGCTCGTACAGGGTCCAAGAGACCCAGTACTTC. Translating gives CASSSYRVQETQYF.

This chain's CDR3 is CASSTSGLSYNEQFF. The CDR3 coding sequence is TGTGCCAGCAGCACTAGCGGGCTATCTTACAATGAGCAGTTCTTC. J is TRBJ2-1 and V is TRBV9, with 9 bases lining up with TRBD2. The CDR3 sequence is 15 residues long. Losses at the gene ends were 4 bases for V and 4 bases for J; bases not matched to a gene: 6. CDR1 is SGDLS and CDR2 is YYNGEE in the germline V gene.

This chain joins TRBV9 and TRBJ2-1; D assignment may be TRBD1 or TRBD2 (5 bases each). Trimming removed 4 bases from V and 5 bases from J, with 13 bases in between. This CDR3 contains 14 residues. Looked up from germline, CDR1 is SGDLS and CDR2 is YYNGEE. The CDR3: CASSSGTANNEQFF. DNA of the CDR3: TGTGCCAGCAGCTCCGGGACCGCAAACAATGAGCAGTTCTTC.

The rearrangement joins TRBV2 to TRBJ1-2, with D maybe TRBD1 (5 bases). Between the trimmed V and J ends, which lost 3 bases and 8 bases, there was a span of 19 bases. The CDR3 contains 15 residues. The germline CDR1 and CDR2 sequences are SNHLY and FYNNEI. CDR3 loop: CASSERQGGFGGYTF. Here the CDR3 DNA reads TGTGCCAGCAGTGAGCGGCAGGGAGGTTTTGGAGGCTACACCTTC. The whole variable domain, filled in from reference TRBV2 and TRBJ1-2, reads EPEVTQTPSHQVTQMGQEVILRCVPISNHLYFYWYRQILGQKVEFLVSFYNNEISEKSEIFDDQFSVERPDGSNFTLKIRSTKLEDSAMYFCASSERQGGFGGYTFGSGTRLTVV.

The chain is built from TRBV27 and TRBJ2-7, with 7 bases identical to TRBD2. V shed 3 bases and J 3 bases; nucleotides not matched to a gene: 2. Per the germline V gene, CDR1 is MNHEY and CDR2 is SMNVEV (reference sequence). This CDR3 is built from 13 residues. CDR3 nucleotide sequence: TGTGCCAGCAGTTTTAGGGAGGGCTACGAGCAGTACTTC. Amino acid sequence: CASSFREGYEQYF.

V gene TRBV2 combines with J gene TRBJ1-3; no definite D call. Trimming removed 8 bases at V and 0 bases at J, with 8 bases between. Per the germline V gene, CDR1 is SNHLY and CDR2 is FYNNEI. The CDR3 is made up of 13 amino acids. This chain's CDR3 is CASFKDSGNTIYF. For the CDR3, the DNA is TGTGCCAGCTTTAAGGACTCTGGAAACACCATATATTTT. Supplemented by reference TRBV2 and TRBJ1-3, the full variable domain reads EPEVTQTPSHQVTQMGQEVILRCVPISNHLYFYWYRQILGQKVEFLVSFYNNEISEKSEIFDDQFSVERPDGSNFTLKIRSTKLEDSAMYFCASFKDSGNTIYFGEGSWLTVV.

The V gene is TRBV11-3, the J gene TRBJ2-5; 7 bases line up with TRBD1. The germline V gene has CDR1 SGHNT and CDR2 YENEEA. Trimming cost V 1 base and J 2 bases; bases outside gene matches: 4. The CDR3 is made up of 15 amino acids. CDR3 sequence reads: CASSLGQGSQETQYF. CDR3 coding DNA: TGTGCCAGCAGCTTAGGACAGGGCTCACAAGAGACCCAGTACTTC.

The chain joins TRBV5-1 to TRBJ2-7; 7 bases line up with TRBD2. V lost 0 bases and J lost 0; bases outside the gene matches: 6. The CDR3 extends over 16 amino acids. Germline V gene data show CDR1 as SGHRS and CDR2 as YFSETQ. The CDR3 is CASSLVGGGRSYEQYF. In DNA, the CDR3 is TGCGCCAGCAGCTTGGTTGGGGGAGGGCGCTCCTACGAGCAGTACTTC.

This sequence joins TRBV5-1 and TRBJ2-2, with a possible D match to TRBD2 (5 bases). V lost 0 bases to trimming and J lost 10 bases, with 16 bases between them. This CDR3 has 15 amino acids. Germline assignment: CDR1 SGHRS and CDR2 YFSETQ. Here the CDR3 reads CASSLVGGSGEELFF. The CDR3 DNA sequence: TGCGCCAGCAGCTTGGTTGGCGGCAGCGGAGAGGAGCTGTTTTTT.

The rearrangement uses TRBV27 and TRBJ2-3, with a tentative D call TRBD1 (6 bases). V dropped 0 bases and J dropped 2 bases, with 12 bases sitting between them. The CDR3 runs 16 residues. CDR1 is MNHEY, CDR2 SMNVEV, per germline (reference sequence). CDR3 amino acids: CASSLSATGSTDTQYF. The CDR3 DNA reads TGTGCCAGCAGTTTATCCGCGACAGGATCCACAGATACGCAGTATTTT.

The chain combines TRBV28 with TRBJ1-5; TRBD1 agrees at 9 bases. V dropped 2 bases and J dropped 7; count of bases not matched to a gene: 6. CDR1 is MDHEN, CDR2 SYDVKM, per germline. The CDR3 covers 15 residues. CDR3 residues: CASSLGTGSGQPQHF. The CDR3 DNA reads TGTGCCAGCAGTTTAGGGACAGGGTCGGGGCAGCCCCAGCATTTT.

V and J are TRBV30 and TRBJ2-3; no firm D call. The ends were cut back, 0 bases at V and 4 bases at J, with 2 bases in the middle. Germline values: CDR1 GTSNPN, CDR2 SVGIG (reference sequence). This CDR3 contains 11 residues. The DNA of the CDR3 is TGTGCCTGGAGTGTCCCAGATACGCAGTATTTT. Translation: CAWSVPDTQYF. Filled out from reference TRBV30 and TRBJ2-3, the complete variable domain reads SQTIHQWPATLVQPVGSPLSLECTVEGTSNPNLYWYRQAAGRGLQLLFYSVGIGQISSEVPQNLSASRPQDRQFILSSKKLLLSDSGFYLCAWSVPDTQYFGPGTRLTVL.

This chain uses TRBV4-2 with TRBJ1-1, with D unresolved. The germline CDR1 and CDR2 sequences are LGHNA and YNFKEQ. The CDR3 runs to 14 residues. The V and J ends lost 0 bases and 4 bases respectively, with 9 bases between them. CDR3 region: CASSQDLESTEAFF. For the CDR3, the DNA is TGTGCCAGCAGCCAAGATTTGGAGAGCACTGAAGCTTTCTTT.

The V and J genes are TRBV7-9 and TRBJ1-1; 7 bases agree with TRBD1. The CDR3 contains 13 residues. Trimming cost V 5 bases and J 6 bases; bases outside gene matches: 6. The germline V gene encodes CDR1 SEHNR and CDR2 FQNEAQ (reference sequence). The CDR3 loop reads CASSPTGSAEAFF. The CDR3, as DNA: TGTGCCAGCAGCCCGACAGGGAGCGCTGAAGCTTTCTTT.

This chain uses TRBV30 with TRBJ1-1; D is unclear. CDR1 GTSNPN and CDR2 SVGIG come from the germline V gene (reference sequence). The CDR3 length is 14 residues. V was pared by 2 bases and J by 0 bases, with 10 bases between. In DNA, the CDR3 is TGTGCCTGGAGTCCCGGACCGATGAACACTGAAGCTTTCTTT. Protein: CAWSPGPMNTEAFF.

The chain recombines TRBV7-6 with TRBJ2-3, with 9 bases lining up with TRBD2. The CDR3 runs 16 residues. V shed 1 base and J 0 bases; nucleotides not matched to a gene: 2. CDR1 and CDR2 from the germline V gene are SGHVS and FNYEAQ. CDR3 in amino acids: CASSLGLAGSTDTQYF. CDR3 DNA: TGTGCCAGCAGCTTAGGGCTAGCGGGAAGCACAGATACGCAGTATTTT. The entire variable domain, with the rest obtained from reference TRBV7-6 and TRBJ2-3, is as follows: GAGVSQSPRYKVTKRGQDVALRCDPISGHVSLYWYRQALGQGPEFLTYFNYEAQQDKSGLPNDRFSAERPEGSISTLTIQRTEQRDSAMYRCASSLGLAGSTDTQYFGPGTRLTVL.

The V gene is TRBV30, the J gene TRBJ2-7; the D gene is possibly TRBD1 (6 bases). Trimming took off 2 bases at V and 4 bases at J, with 15 bases between the two ends. This CDR3 is built from 14 residues. Germline V CDR1 and CDR2: GTSNPN, SVGIG (reference sequence). The CDR3 is CAWSLRDMRYEQYF. CDR3 DNA sequence: TGTGCCTGGAGTCTCCGGGACATGAGATACGAGCAGTACTTC.

The chain recombines TRBV7-9 with TRBJ2-5; D is perhaps TRBD1 or TRBD2 (5 bases each). Germline CDR1 and CDR2: SEHNR and FQNEAQ (reference sequence). Trimming stripped 4 bases from V and 1 base from J, with 13 bases between. The CDR3 is made up of 15 amino acids. CDR3 residues: CASSSPGPIQETQYF. CDR3 DNA sequence: TGTGCCAGCAGCTCTCCGGGACCGATCCAAGAGACCCAGTACTTC.

This CDR3 is CASSPIMGETQYF. The CDR3 DNA follows: TGTGCCAGCAGCCCCATTATGGGGGAGACCCAGTACTTC. The rearrangement uses TRBV7-9 and TRBJ2-5; D remains unclear. The V end was cut by 5 bases, the J end by 5 bases, with 12 bases between. Germline assignment: CDR1 SEHNR and CDR2 FQNEAQ (reference sequence). There are 13 residues in the CDR3.

This sequence joins TRBV29-1 and TRBJ1-1; 9 positions agree with TRBD1. The V gene's germline CDR1 is SQVTM and CDR2 ANQGSEA. V lost 7 bases, J lost 5 bases, and 5 bases stayed unmatched. The CDR3 runs 12 residues. The CDR3 region has the DNA TGCAGCGCCGACAGGGGGATTACTGAAGCTTTCTTT. Amino acids: CSADRGITEAFF.

The chain combines TRBV2 with TRBJ2-1, with a possible D match to TRBD2 (6 bases). The CDR3 contains 16 residues. Germline CDR1 and CDR2: SNHLY and FYNNEI. Trimming shortened V by 5 bases and J by 7 bases, and 21 bases separated the two germline ends. CDR3 sequence reads: CASSPQPATRSNEQFF. CDR3 DNA sequence: TGTGCCAGCAGTCCCCAACCAGCGACTAGGTCGAATGAGCAGTTCTTC.